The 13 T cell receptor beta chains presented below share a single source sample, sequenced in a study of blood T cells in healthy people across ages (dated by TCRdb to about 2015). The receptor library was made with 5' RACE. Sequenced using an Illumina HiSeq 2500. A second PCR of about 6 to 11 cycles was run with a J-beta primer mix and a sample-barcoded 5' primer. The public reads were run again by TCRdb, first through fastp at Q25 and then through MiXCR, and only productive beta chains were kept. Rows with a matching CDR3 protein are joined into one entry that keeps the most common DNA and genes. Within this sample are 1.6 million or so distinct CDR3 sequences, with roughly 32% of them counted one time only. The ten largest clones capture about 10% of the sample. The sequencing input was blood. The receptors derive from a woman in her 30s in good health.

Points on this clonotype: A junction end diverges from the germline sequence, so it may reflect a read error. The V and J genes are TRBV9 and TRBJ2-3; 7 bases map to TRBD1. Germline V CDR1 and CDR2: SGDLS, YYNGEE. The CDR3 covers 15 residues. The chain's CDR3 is CACSGEGARTDTQYF. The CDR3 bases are TGTGCCTGCAGTGGAGAGGGGGCCCGCACAGATACGCAGTATTTT.

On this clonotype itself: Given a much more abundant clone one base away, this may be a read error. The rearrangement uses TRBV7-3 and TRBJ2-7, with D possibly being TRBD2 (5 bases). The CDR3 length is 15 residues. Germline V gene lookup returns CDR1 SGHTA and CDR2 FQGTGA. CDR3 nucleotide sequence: TGTGCCAGCAGCAGAGAGGACCGCCGGAGGCTCGAGCGGTACTTC. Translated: CASSREDRRRLERYF.

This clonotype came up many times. CDR3 in DNA: TGCAGCGTTCGCGGACAGGGGTACGAGCAGTACTTC. Encoded protein: CSVRGQGYEQYF. The rearrangement uses TRBV29-1 and TRBJ2-7, with TRBD1 matching over 9 bases. The germline V gene has CDR1 SQVTM and CDR2 ANQGSEA. With V trimmed by 5 bases and J by 4 bases, 3 bases remained unmatched. The CDR3 covers 12 residues.

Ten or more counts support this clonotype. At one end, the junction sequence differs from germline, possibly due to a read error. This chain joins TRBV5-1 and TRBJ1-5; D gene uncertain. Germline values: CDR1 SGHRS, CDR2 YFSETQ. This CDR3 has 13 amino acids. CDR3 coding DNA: TGTGCCAGCAGTACTGATAGCAATCAGCCCCAGCATTTT. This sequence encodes CASSTDSNQPQHF.

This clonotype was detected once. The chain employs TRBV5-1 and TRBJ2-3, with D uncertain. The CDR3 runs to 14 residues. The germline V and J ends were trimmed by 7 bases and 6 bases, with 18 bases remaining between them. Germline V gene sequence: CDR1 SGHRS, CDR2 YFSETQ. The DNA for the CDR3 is TGCGCCAGCTTCTGGAATCCTTGGGCGGATACGCAGTATTTT. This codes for CASFWNPWADTQYF.

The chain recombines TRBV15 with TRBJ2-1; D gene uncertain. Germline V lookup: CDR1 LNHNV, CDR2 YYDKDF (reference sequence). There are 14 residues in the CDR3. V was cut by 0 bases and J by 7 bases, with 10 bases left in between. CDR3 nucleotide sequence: TGTGCCACCAGCAGAGAAGCGACTGGAAATGAGCAGTTCTTC. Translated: CATSREATGNEQFF. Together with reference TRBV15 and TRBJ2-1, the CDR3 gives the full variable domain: DAMVIQNPRYQVTQFGKPVTLSCSQTLNHNVMYWYQQKSSQAPKLLFHYYDKDFNNEADTPDNFQSRRPNTSFCFLDIRSPGLGDTAMYLCATSREATGNEQFFGPGTRLTVL.

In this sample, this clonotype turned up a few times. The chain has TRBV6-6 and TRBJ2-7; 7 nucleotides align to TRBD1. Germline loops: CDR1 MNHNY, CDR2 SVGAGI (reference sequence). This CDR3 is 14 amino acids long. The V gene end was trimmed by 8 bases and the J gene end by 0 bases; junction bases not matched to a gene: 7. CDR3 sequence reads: CASQDRATSYEQYF. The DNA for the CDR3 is TGTGCCAGCCAAGACAGGGCGACCTCCTACGAGCAGTACTTC.

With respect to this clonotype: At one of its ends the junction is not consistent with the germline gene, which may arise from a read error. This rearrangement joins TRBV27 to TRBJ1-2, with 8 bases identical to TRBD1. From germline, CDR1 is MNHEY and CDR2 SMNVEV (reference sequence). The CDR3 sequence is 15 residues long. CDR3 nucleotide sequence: TGTGCCAGCAGTTCTGGAACAGGGGGGATCTATGACTACACCTTC. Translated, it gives CASSSGTGGIYDYTF.

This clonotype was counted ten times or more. CDR3: CASSPSMDTQYF. The CDR3 nucleotides are TGTGCCAGCAGCCCCTCTATGGATACGCAGTATTTT. V usage is TRBV4-2 and J usage is TRBJ2-3; the D is unclear. From germline, CDR1 is LGHNA and CDR2 YNFKEQ. V was pared by 4 bases and J by 6 bases, with 8 bases between. CDR3 size: 12 residues.

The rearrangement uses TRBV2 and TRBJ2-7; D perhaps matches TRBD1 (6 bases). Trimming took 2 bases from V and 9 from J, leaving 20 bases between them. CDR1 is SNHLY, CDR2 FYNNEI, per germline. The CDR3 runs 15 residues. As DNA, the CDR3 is TGTGCCAGCAGTGAATATGCAGGGGTCCGACGAGGGCAGTACTTC. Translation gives CASSEYAGVRRGQYF. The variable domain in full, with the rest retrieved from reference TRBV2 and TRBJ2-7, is EPEVTQTPSHQVTQMGQEVILRCVPISNHLYFYWYRQILGQKVEFLVSFYNNEISEKSEIFDDQFSVERPDGSNFTLKIRSTKLEDSAMYFCASSEYAGVRRGQYFGPGTRLTVT.

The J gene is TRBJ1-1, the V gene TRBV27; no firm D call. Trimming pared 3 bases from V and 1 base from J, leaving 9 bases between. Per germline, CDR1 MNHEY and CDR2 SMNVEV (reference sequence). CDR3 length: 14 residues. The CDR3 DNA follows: TGTGCCAGCAGTTTCGGCCAGTCGAACACTGAAGCTTTCTTT. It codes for CASSFGQSNTEAFF.

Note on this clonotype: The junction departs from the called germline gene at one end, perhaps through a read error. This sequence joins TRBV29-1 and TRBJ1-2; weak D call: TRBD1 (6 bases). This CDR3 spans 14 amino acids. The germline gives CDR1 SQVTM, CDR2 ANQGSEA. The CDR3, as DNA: TGCAGCCTTGAAATCCGGGGGCGATTGTACGGCTACACCTTC. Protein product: CSLEIRGRLYGYTF.

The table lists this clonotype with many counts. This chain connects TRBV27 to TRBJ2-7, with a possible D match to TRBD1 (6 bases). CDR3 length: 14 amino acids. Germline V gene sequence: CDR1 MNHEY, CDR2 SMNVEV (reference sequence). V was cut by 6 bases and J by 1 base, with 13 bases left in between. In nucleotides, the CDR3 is TGTGCCAGCAGCTCTGCCCAGGGGTCCTACGAGCAGTACTTC. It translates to CASSSAQGSYEQYF.